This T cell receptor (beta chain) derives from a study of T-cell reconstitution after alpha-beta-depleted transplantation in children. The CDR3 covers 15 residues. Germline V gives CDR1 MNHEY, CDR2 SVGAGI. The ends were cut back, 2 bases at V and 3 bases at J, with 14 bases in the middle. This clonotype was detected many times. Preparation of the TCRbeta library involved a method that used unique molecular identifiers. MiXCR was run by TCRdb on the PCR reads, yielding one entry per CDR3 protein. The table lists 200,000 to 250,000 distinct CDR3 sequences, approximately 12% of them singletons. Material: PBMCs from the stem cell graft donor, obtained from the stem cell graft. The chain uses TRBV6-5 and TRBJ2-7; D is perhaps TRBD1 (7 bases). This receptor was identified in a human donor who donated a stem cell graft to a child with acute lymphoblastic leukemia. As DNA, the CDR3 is TGTGCCAGCAGTTACGGGAGACAGGGAGGCTACGAGCAGTACTTC. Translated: CASSYGRQGGYEQYF.